A selection of T cell receptor beta chains follows, all from one sample in a study of T cells in tuberculosis. Assay used: immunoSEQ multiplex PCR; TCRdb lists only in-frame clones, some missing. The sample consists of some 90,000 clones, roughly 91% of them appearing once. Sequencing was carried out using CD1b-GMM tetramer-negative cells sorted from PBMCs. All receptors derive from an adult woman with latent tuberculosis. Both conserved end residues are part of each CDR3. The D gene is left open where the match is weak. The size field is filled for only some rows; it gives once, few, many or a size class.

j_call	d_call	clone_size	v_call	cdr3_aa	cdr3_nt
TRBJ2-3	.	.	TRBV21-1	CASSNDCGGISDTQYF	TGTGCCAGCAGCAACGATTGCGGGGGTATCTCAGATACGCAGTATTTT
TRBJ1-2	.	.	TRBV12-2	CAIPDQGARGYGYTF	TGTGCAATACCGGACCAGGGGGCGCGTGGCTATGGCTACACCTTC
TRBJ1-6	.	.	TRBV5-1	CASSFGGENSPLHF	TGCGCCAGCAGCTTCGGGGGGGAGAATTCACCCCTCCACTTT
TRBJ2-3	.	.	TRBV7-2	CASSPRQAYTDTQYF	TGTGCCAGCAGCCCTCGACAGGCGTACACAGATACGCAGTATTTT
TRBJ2-5	TRBD1	.	TRBV5-6	CASSQGATGAAPWQETQYF	TGTGCCAGCAGCCAGGGAGCGACAGGGGCCGCTCCTTGGCAAGAGACCCAGTACTTC
TRBJ2-1	.	.	TRBV7-7	CASSFGSLNNEQFF	TGTGCTAGCAGCTTCGGGAGTCTAAACAATGAGCAGTTCTTC
TRBJ2-3	TRBD2	.	TRBV5-6	CASSLLRGVTDTQYF	TGTGCCAGCAGCTTGTTGCGGGGGGTCACAGATACGCAGTATTTT
TRBJ1-1	.	once	TRBV6-5	CASSYRTTAEAFF	TGTGCCAGCAGTTACCGCACGACAGCTGAAGCTTTCTTT
TRBJ1-4	TRBD1	.	TRBV7-8	CASSEAGTGDEKLFF	TGTGCCAGCAGCGAAGCCGGGACAGGGGATGAAAAACTGTTTTTT
TRBJ1-3	.	.	TRBV28	CASRPNPGTSISGNTIYF	TGTGCCAGCAGGCCTAATCCCGGGACATCCATCTCTGGAAACACCATATATTTT
TRBJ2-1	TRBD2	.	TRBV7-2	CASSLALGGGAVGEQFF	TGTGCCAGCAGCTTAGCGCTTGGCGGGGGGGCGGTTGGTGAGCAGTTCTTC
TRBJ1-2	TRBD1	few	TRBV5-1	CASSPQIRQGSGYTF	TGCGCCAGCAGCCCCCAGATTAGACAGGGGAGTGGCTACACCTTC
TRBJ2-1	.	.	TRBV15	CATSTAGSYNEQFF	TGTGCCACCAGCACAGCAGGCTCCTACAATGAGCAGTTCTTC
TRBJ2-2	.	.	TRBV19	CASSREPPNTGELFF	TGTGCCAGTAGCAGGGAACCCCCGAACACCGGGGAGCTGTTTTTT
TRBJ2-3	TRBD2	.	TRBV29-1	CSVEDLAGVTDTQYF	TGCAGCGTTGAAGATCTTGCGGGGGTGACAGATACGCAGTATTTT
TRBJ1-6	TRBD1	once	TRBV5-1	CASRSPTPGQVNSPLHF	TGCGCCAGCAGATCCCCAACCCCGGGACAGGTGAATTCACCCCTCCACTTT
TRBJ2-3	TRBD2	medium-sized	TRBV6-4	CASSPAGGSSTDTQYF	TGTGCCAGCAGTCCGGCGGGGGGCTCTAGCACAGATACGCAGTATTTT
TRBJ1-6	.	.	TRBV27	CASSLLASSYNSPLHF	TGTGCCAGCAGTTTATTGGCTAGCTCCTATAATTCACCCCTCCACTTT
TRBJ2-6	.	.	TRBV2	CATGLGHSGANVLTF	TGTGCCACCGGTCTTGGACACTCTGGGGCCAACGTCCTGACTTTC
TRBJ2-1	TRBD2	.	TRBV27	CASSRLMAGGRNEQFF	TGTGCCAGCAGTAGACTTATGGCGGGGGGGCGGAATGAGCAGTTCTTC
TRBJ2-1	TRBD1	.	TRBV9	CASSVGHRGYNEQFF	TGTGCCAGCAGCGTAGGACACAGGGGTTACAATGAGCAGTTCTTC
TRBJ2-3	TRBD2	.	TRBV7-3	CASSRTSGDGDTQYF	TGTGCCAGCAGCCGCACTAGCGGGGATGGGGATACGCAGTATTTT
TRBJ2-1	.	.	TRBV4-1	CASSPRGYNEQFF	TGCGCCAGCAGCCCCAGGGGATACAATGAGCAGTTCTTC
TRBJ2-5	TRBD2	.	TRBV2	CASSEVLAGGGWETQYF	TGTGCCAGCAGTGAAGTGCTAGCGGGGGGCGGGTGGGAGACCCAGTACTTC
TRBJ2-1	.	.	TRBV5-1	CASSSGTPSYNEQFF	TGCGCCAGCAGCTCCGGGACACCCTCCTACAATGAGCAGTTCTTC
TRBJ2-7	.	.	TRBV11-2	CASSLLQGRVAYEQYF	TGTGCCAGCAGCTTATTGCAGGGCCGAGTGGCCTACGAGCAGTACTTC
TRBJ2-4	.	once	TRBV21-1	CASINLAFRIIIQYF	TGTGCCAGCATCAACTTAGCGTTCAGGATTATCATTCAGTACTTC
TRBJ1-5	.	.	TRBV6-1	CASTPAHSNQPQHF	TGTGCCAGCACCCCCGCGCATAGCAATCAGCCCCAGCATTTT
TRBJ1-5	TRBD1	.	TRBV7-8	CASSLRTGKNSNQPQHF	TGTGCCAGCAGCCTGAGGACAGGAAAGAATAGCAATCAGCCCCAGCATTTT
TRBJ1-2	TRBD1	.	TRBV6-6	CASSPGTGGNKGYTF	TGTGCCAGCAGTCCAGGGACAGGGGGAAATAAGGGCTACACCTTC
TRBJ1-1	.	.	TRBV6-6	CASSYPLSGAAEAFF	TGTGCCAGCAGTTACCCGCTCTCAGGGGCCGCTGAAGCTTTCTTT
TRBJ2-1	TRBD1	.	TRBV5-4	CASSLNRGYNEQFF	TGTGCCAGCAGCTTAAACAGGGGATACAATGAGCAGTTCTTC
TRBJ1-5	.	once	TRBV2	CASAKDGGDQPQHF	TGTGCCAGCGCCAAGGACGGAGGGGATCAGCCCCAGCATTTT
TRBJ1-2	TRBD1	.	TRBV4-3	CASSPGGWRNGYTF	TGCGCCAGCAGCCCAGGGGGCTGGAGGAATGGCTACACCTTC
TRBJ2-5	.	.	TRBV7-9	CASSPRGDRIETQYF	TGTGCCAGCAGCCCCCGGGGGGACAGGATAGAGACCCAGTACTTC
TRBJ2-1	TRBD1	.	TRBV15	CATSRDQQGAGEQFF	TGTGCCACCAGCAGGGATCAGCAGGGGGCAGGTGAGCAGTTCTTC
TRBJ1-2	TRBD1	.	TRBV6-4	CASSTDRGYGYTF	TGTGCCAGCAGTACAGACAGGGGCTATGGCTACACCTTC
TRBJ1-4	TRBD1	.	TRBV27	CASSTRQGGLEKLFF	TGTGCCAGCAGTACCCGACAGGGAGGTCTCGAAAAACTGTTTTTT
TRBJ2-7	TRBD2	.	TRBV7-2	CASSLAHLAGPAYEQYF	TGTGCCAGCAGCTTAGCGCACCTAGCGGGGCCAGCCTACGAGCAGTACTTC
TRBJ2-3	.	.	TRBV2	CASSEVGLARDTQYF	TGTGCCAGCAGTGAAGTGGGCCTAGCGCGGGATACGCAGTATTTT
TRBJ1-2	.	many	TRBV4-1	CASSQDPGRVGYGYTF	TGCGCCAGCAGCCAAGATCCGGGCAGGGTTGGCTATGGCTACACCTTC
TRBJ1-1	.	few	TRBV19	CASSSTWNTEAFF	TGTGCCAGTAGTTCCACTTGGAACACTGAAGCTTTCTTT
TRBJ2-3	.	.	TRBV5-4	CASSPDMDSSVTQYF	TGTGCCAGCAGCCCAGACATGGACAGTTCGGTTACGCAGTATTTT
TRBJ1-6	.	.	TRBV14	CASSQDVGSSYNSPLHF	TGTGCCAGCAGCCAAGATGTGGGGAGCTCCTATAATTCACCCCTCCACTTT
TRBJ2-7	TRBD1	once	TRBV6-5	CASSYGDSPYEQYF	TGTGCCAGCAGTTACGGGGACAGCCCCTACGAGCAGTACTTC
TRBJ1-1	.	.	TRBV6-4	CASSSGGGGTEAFF	TGTGCCAGCAGCTCGGGAGGGGGAGGCACTGAAGCTTTCTTT
TRBJ2-4	.	.	TRBV2	CASSDGDLAKNIQYF	TGTGCCAGCAGTGACGGAGATCTAGCCAAAAACATTCAGTACTTC
TRBJ2-1	TRBD2	.	TRBV5-6	CASSLVTSDRNEQFF	TGTGCCAGCAGCTTGGTGACTAGCGATAGAAATGAGCAGTTCTTC
TRBJ1-2	.	.	TRBV5-5	CASSLGGWGDYGYTF	TGTGCCAGCAGCTTGGGAGGTTGGGGCGACTATGGCTACACCTTC
TRBJ1-1	TRBD1	.	TRBV28	CASTKFPGQSTEAFF	TGTGCCAGCACCAAATTCCCGGGACAGAGCACTGAAGCTTTCTTT
TRBJ1-5	.	.	TRBV5-6	CASSGGNQPQHF	TGTGCCAGCAGCGGCGGGAATCAGCCCCAGCATTTT